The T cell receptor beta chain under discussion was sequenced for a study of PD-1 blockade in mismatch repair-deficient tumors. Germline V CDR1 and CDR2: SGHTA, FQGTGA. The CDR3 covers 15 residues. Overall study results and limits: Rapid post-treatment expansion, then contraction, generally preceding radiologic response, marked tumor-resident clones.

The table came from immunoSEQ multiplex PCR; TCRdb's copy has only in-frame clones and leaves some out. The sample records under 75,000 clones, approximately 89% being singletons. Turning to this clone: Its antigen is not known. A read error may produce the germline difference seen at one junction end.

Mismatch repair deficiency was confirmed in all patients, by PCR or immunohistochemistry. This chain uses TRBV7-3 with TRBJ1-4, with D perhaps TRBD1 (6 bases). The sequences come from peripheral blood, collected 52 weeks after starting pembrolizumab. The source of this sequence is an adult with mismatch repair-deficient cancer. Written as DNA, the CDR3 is TGTGCCAGCAGCATAACAGGGACAACTAATGAAAAACTGTTTTTT. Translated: CASSITGTTNEKLFF. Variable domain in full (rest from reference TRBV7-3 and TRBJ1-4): GAGVSQTPSNKVTEKGKYVELRCDPISGHTALYWYRQSLGQGPEFLIYFQGTGAADDSGLPNDRFFAVRPEGSVSTLKIQRTERGDSAVYLCASSITGTTNEKLFFGSGTQLSVL.